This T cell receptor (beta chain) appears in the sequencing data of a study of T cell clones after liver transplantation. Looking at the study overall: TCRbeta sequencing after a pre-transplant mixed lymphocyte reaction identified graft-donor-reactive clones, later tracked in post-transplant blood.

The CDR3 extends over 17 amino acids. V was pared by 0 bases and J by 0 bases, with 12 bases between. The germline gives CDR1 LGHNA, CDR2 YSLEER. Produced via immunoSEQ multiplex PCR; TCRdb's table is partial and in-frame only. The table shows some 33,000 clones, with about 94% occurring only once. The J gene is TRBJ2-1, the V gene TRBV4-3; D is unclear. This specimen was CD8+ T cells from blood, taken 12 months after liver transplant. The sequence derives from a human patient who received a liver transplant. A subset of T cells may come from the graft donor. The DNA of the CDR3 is TGCGCCAGCAGCCAAGATCTCGCTCAGAGCTCCTACAATGAGCAGTTCTTC. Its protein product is CASSQDLAQSSYNEQFF.